Listed below are T cell receptor beta chains from one sample, sequenced in a study of blood T cell repertoires in COVID-19. Measured with immunoSEQ multiplex PCR; TCRdb has only the in-frame clones, and not every one. This table holds over 200,000 clones, about nine tenths found once. The specimen sequenced was peripheral blood. Every receptor here comes from a man in his thirties or forties who had recovered from COVID-19. The CDR3 runs from the conserved cysteine through the conserved F or W. A D gene is named only where the DNA matches it firmly. Expanded clones are given a class, and other clones once, few, many or no size at all.

J: TRBJ1-3
size: -
D: -
V: TRBV6-5
CDR3: CASKVARTSGNTIYF
DNA: TGTGCCAGCAAAGTGGCCCGTACCTCTGGAAACACCATATATTTT

J: TRBJ1-2
size: -
D: -
V: TRBV4-3
CDR3: CASSPGGGGADYGYTF
DNA: TGCGCCAGCAGCCCCGGTGGAGGGGGGGCGGACTATGGCTACACCTTC

J: TRBJ1-5
size: -
D: TRBD1
V: TRBV2
CDR3: CASRGTGGIGQPQHF
DNA: TGTGCCAGCAGGGGAACAGGGGGGATCGGTCAGCCCCAGCATTTT

J: TRBJ2-6
size: -
D: TRBD1
V: TRBV5-1
CDR3: CASSDRVSGANVLTF
DNA: TGCGCCAGCAGCGACAGGGTATCTGGGGCCAACGTCCTGACTTTC

J: TRBJ2-3
size: -
D: -
V: TRBV11-2
CDR3: CASTSGSTQYF
DNA: TGTGCCAGCACCTCGGGTTCTACGCAGTATTTT

J: TRBJ2-6
size: -
D: TRBD2
V: TRBV7-7
CDR3: CASSLAGGSGANVLTF
DNA: TGTGCCAGCAGCTTGGCGGGGGGCTCTGGGGCCAACGTCCTGACTTTC

J: TRBJ2-1
size: -
D: TRBD2
V: TRBV7-9
CDR3: CASSPTGLAGGVPYNEQFF
DNA: TGTGCCAGCAGCCCCACGGGACTAGCGGGGGGTGTCCCCTACAATGAGCAGTTCTTC

J: TRBJ1-1
size: -
D: TRBD1
V: TRBV12-5
CDR3: CASGLDRDGTEAFF
DNA: TGTGCTAGTGGTTTAGACAGGGATGGGACTGAAGCTTTCTTT

J: TRBJ1-2
size: -
D: -
V: TRBV3-1/TRBV3-2
CDR3: CASSDLEPHGYTF
DNA: TGTGCCAGCAGCGACTTAGAACCCCATGGCTACACCTTC

J: TRBJ2-7
size: -
D: -
V: TRBV19
CDR3: CASSTSPGEIYEQYF
DNA: TGTGCCAGTAGTACCTCCCCGGGAGAGATCTACGAGCAGTACTTC

J: TRBJ1-3
size: -
D: -
V: TRBV29-1
CDR3: CSVGSAGNTIYF
DNA: TGCAGCGTCGGGAGTGCCGGAAACACCATATATTTT

J: TRBJ2-1
size: many
D: -
V: TRBV24-1
CDR3: CATSGPLSPEQFF
DNA: TGTGCCACCAGTGGCCCCCTCAGTCCTGAGCAGTTCTTC

J: TRBJ1-1
size: -
D: -
V: TRBV12-3/TRBV12-4
CDR3: CASFSTVYTEAFF
DNA: TGTGCCAGCTTCTCGACAGTTTACACTGAAGCTTTCTTT

J: TRBJ2-7
size: -
D: -
V: TRBV16
CDR3: CASSQDWSSYEQYF
DNA: TGTGCCAGCAGCCAAGACTGGAGCTCCTACGAGCAGTACTTC

J: TRBJ2-5
size: once
D: TRBD1
V: TRBV5-1
CDR3: CASSFNNRGETQYF
DNA: TGCGCCAGCAGCTTCAATAACAGGGGTGAGACCCAGTACTTC